The rows below give T cell receptor beta chains drawn from one sample of a study of response to subunit inactivated influenza vaccine. From the RT-PCR reads, TCRdb called clonotypes with MiXCR, one entry per CDR3 protein. The sample carries 530,000 or so distinct CDR3 sequences, about 25% recorded once. The source material was CD4+ T cells sorted from PBMCs, sampled 5 days after vaccination. Source of these receptors: a man aged 45-65 years who received an inactivated influenza vaccine. CDR3s include the opening cysteine and the closing phenylalanine or tryptophan. Fields, in order: J gene, V gene, clone size, D gene, CDR3 protein, CDR3 DNA. D genes are given only for firm matches. Clone size is stated in some rows and not others, as once, few, many or a class when expanded.

TRBJ2-5 TRBV20-1 . . CSAREGPETQYF TGCAGTGCTAGAGAAGGGCCAGAGACCCAGTACTTC
TRBJ2-3 TRBV6-2/TRBV6-3 . . CASSVQQRTQYF TGTGCCAGCAGCGTACAGCAACGTACGCAGTATTTT
TRBJ2-5 TRBV20-1 few . CSARSMTAYQETQYF TGCAGTGCTAGATCTATGACGGCTTACCAAGAGACCCAGTACTTC
TRBJ2-7 TRBV7-2 . TRBD1 CASSGRGQGVSEQYF TGTGCCAGCAGCGGTCGGGGACAGGGGGTAAGCGAGCAGTACTTC
TRBJ2-2 TRBV6-1 few TRBD2 CASTPPGRGGELFF TGTGCCAGCACCCCTCCCGGGAGGGGCGGGGAGCTGTTTTTT
TRBJ2-1 TRBV10-3 . TRBD1 CAIGGRGQGLDEQFF TGTGCCATCGGGGGTAGGGGACAGGGTCTAGATGAGCAGTTCTTC
TRBJ2-5 TRBV5-1 few TRBD2 CASSPGAGGPEETQYF TGCGCCAGCAGCCCGGGAGCGGGAGGGCCAGAAGAGACCCAGTACTTC
TRBJ1-5 TRBV6-1 . TRBD1 CASTRGRGHQPQHF TGTGCCAGCACCAGGGGCAGGGGGCATCAGCCCCAGCATTTT
TRBJ2-1 TRBV20-1 few . CSATGIPYYNEQFF TGCAGTGCTACCGGGATCCCCTACTACAATGAGCAGTTCTTC
TRBJ2-4 TRBV18 . TRBD1 CASSPPNRGKNIQYF TGTGCCAGCTCACCACCGAACAGGGGCAAAAACATTCAGTACTTC
TRBJ2-1 TRBV29-1 . . CSGSGTGYNEQFF TGCAGCGGCTCGGGCACGGGCTACAATGAGCAGTTCTTC
TRBJ2-1 TRBV2 . . CASTPHAGTVFGNEQFF TGTGCCAGCACCCCCCACGCTGGGACCGTCTTTGGGAATGAGCAGTTCTTC
TRBJ1-1 TRBV7-2 . . CASSLTDPTEAFF TGTGCCAGCAGCTTAACAGACCCCACTGAAGCTTTCTTT
TRBJ2-1 TRBV7-9 . . CASSPTGNLGKEQFF TGTGCCAGCAGCCCGACAGGCAACCTCGGGAAGGAGCAGTTCTTC
TRBJ2-3 TRBV20-1 . . CSALGTRTDTQYF TGCAGTGCTCTGGGTACCAGGACAGATACGCAGTATTTT
TRBJ2-7 TRBV5-1 few TRBD2 CASSPKTSGSYEQYF TGCGCCAGCAGCCCCAAGACTAGCGGGAGTTACGAGCAGTACTTC
TRBJ1-1 TRBV20-1 . TRBD1 CSARGDSSNTEAFF TGCAGTGCCAGGGGGGACAGTTCGAACACTGAAGCTTTCTTT
TRBJ2-3 TRBV28 many TRBD2 CASSFSAGADTQYF TGTGCCAGCAGTTTCTCGGCGGGAGCAGATACGCAGTATTTT
TRBJ2-7 TRBV29-1 few . CSVYISLGEQYF TGCAGCGTGTACATATCTTTGGGCGAGCAGTACTTC
TRBJ2-7 TRBV6-5 . TRBD2 CASRPAGREQYF TGTGCCAGCAGACCAGCGGGAAGAGAGCAGTACTTC
TRBJ1-1 TRBV5-1 . . CASSLEAEAFF TGCGCCAGCAGCTTGGAGGCTGAAGCTTTCTTT
TRBJ2-3 TRBV20-1 . . CSARGKTRGTDTQYF TGCAGTGCTAGAGGGAAAACTAGAGGCACAGATACGCAGTATTTT
TRBJ2-2 TRBV7-9 . . CASDPGTTNTGELFF TGTGCCAGCGATCCCGGTACTACCAACACCGGGGAGCTGTTTTTT
TRBJ1-5 TRBV7-2 many . CASRFQGIGQPQHF TGTGCCAGCAGATTTCAGGGAATTGGACAGCCCCAGCATTTT
TRBJ2-1 TRBV10-3 few TRBD2 CAMTSGLANEQFF TGTGCCATGACTAGCGGACTCGCCAATGAGCAGTTCTTC
TRBJ2-7 TRBV10-3 . TRBD2 CAISEPSTSGRLLGYEQYF TGTGCCATCAGTGAGCCTAGTACTAGCGGGAGACTGCTTGGGTACGAGCAGTACTTC
TRBJ1-1 TRBV5-1 . . CASSARNTEAFF TGCGCCAGCAGCGCGCGGAACACTGAAGCTTTCTTT
TRBJ2-2 TRBV20-1 . TRBD2 CSALRTSGGAISSGELFF TGCAGTGCCCTCCGGACTAGCGGGGGGGCGATCTCGTCCGGGGAGCTGTTTTTT
TRBJ2-1 TRBV5-6 few . CASSLAGLGDEQFF TGTGCCAGCAGCTTGGCGGGTCTGGGAGATGAGCAGTTCTTC
TRBJ1-4 TRBV2 . . CASSVNRPPDLLFF TGTGCCAGCAGTGTAAACCGGCCCCCCGACCTACTGTTTTTT
TRBJ2-7 TRBV20-1 . TRBD1 CSARERGRMYEQYF TGCAGTGCTAGAGAGAGGGGGCGTATGTACGAGCAGTACTTC
TRBJ2-3 TRBV7-6 few . CASSLEIISTDTQYF TGTGCCAGCAGCTTAGAAATCATCAGCACAGATACGCAGTATTTT
TRBJ2-3 TRBV12-3/TRBV12-4 . . CASSEGTGPLTQYF TGTGCCAGCAGTGAAGGTACAGGACCCCTTACGCAGTATTTT
TRBJ2-3 TRBV18 few TRBD2 CASSPGLAGGASDTQYF TGTGCCAGCTCACCGGGACTAGCGGGAGGTGCCTCAGATACGCAGTATTTT
TRBJ2-2 TRBV11-2 . TRBD2 CASSLVSVERGGPFRELFF TGTGCCAGCAGCTTAGTATCCGTGGAGCGGGGGGGCCCTTTCAGGGAGCTGTTTTTT
TRBJ2-1 TRBV10-3 . TRBD1 CAISGQGAYEQFF TGTGCCATCAGCGGACAGGGGGCATATGAGCAGTTCTTC
TRBJ2-7 TRBV29-1 . . CSVGDTAVGQYF TGCAGCGTTGGGGACACGGCCGTTGGTCAGTACTTC
TRBJ2-1 TRBV12-3/TRBV12-4 many . CASSSPREQFF TGTGCCAGCAGCTCTCCCCGTGAGCAGTTCTTC
TRBJ2-6 TRBV29-1 few . CSVLGSGANVLTF TGCAGCGTGTTGGGCTCTGGGGCCAACGTCCTGACTTTC
TRBJ2-7 TRBV20-1 . . CSASPGPSTLSYEQYF TGCAGTGCTAGCCCGGGACCCTCCACCCTCTCCTACGAGCAGTACTTC
TRBJ2-5 TRBV7-9 . TRBD1 CASSLPGQGIQTQYF TGTGCCAGCAGCTTACCGGGACAGGGTATTCAGACCCAGTACTTC
TRBJ2-7 TRBV7-2 few TRBD2 CASSLVGAGVSYEQYF TGTGCCAGCAGCTTAGTTGGAGCGGGGGTCTCCTACGAGCAGTACTTC
TRBJ2-3 TRBV12-3/TRBV12-4 . TRBD2 CASNLGGGAGDTQYF TGTGCCAGCAATCTGGGCGGGGGGGCCGGTGATACGCAGTATTTT
TRBJ2-6 TRBV11-2 . . CASSFRSGKSGANVLTF TGTGCCAGCAGCTTCAGGTCCGGAAAGTCTGGGGCCAACGTCCTGACTTTC
TRBJ2-1 TRBV19 . TRBD1 CASSHPGTGVSEQFF TGTGCCAGTAGTCATCCTGGGACAGGGGTAAGTGAGCAGTTCTTC
TRBJ2-1 TRBV3-1 few TRBD2 CASSLGLAGFYNEQFF TGTGCCAGCAGCCTTGGGCTAGCGGGGTTCTACAATGAGCAGTTCTTC
TRBJ2-2 TRBV4-3 . . CASSQSPGRTGELFF TGCGCCAGCAGCCAATCACCCGGACGGACCGGGGAGCTGTTTTTT
TRBJ2-1 TRBV9 . . CASSPLGRGPSSYNEQFF TGTGCCAGCAGCCCCCTCGGTAGGGGACCTAGCTCCTACAATGAGCAGTTCTTC
TRBJ2-5 TRBV7-2 . TRBD2 CASSLAGGGGIGETQYF TGTGCCAGCAGCTTAGCGGGCGGCGGGGGGATTGGAGAGACCCAGTACTTC
TRBJ2-7 TRBV6-1 . . CASSAKYHEQYF TGTGCCAGCAGTGCTAAGTACCACGAGCAGTACTTC